These T cell receptor beta chains were read from a single sample in a study of beta chain features in type 1 diabetes. Using immunoSEQ multiplex PCR, the repertoire was profiled, and TCRdb retains in-frame clones only, with some absent. The repertoire includes 150,000 or so clones, 9% to 9.5% of them detected once, and about 0.68% sits in the top ten. Sequencing was carried out using central memory CD4+ T cells from blood. Receptors originate from a young man in good health. CDR3s include the opening cysteine and the closing phenylalanine or tryptophan. The D gene is left open where the match is weak. Some rows have no size entry. The others give once, few or many, or a class for an expanded clone.

D gene: TRBD2; V gene: TRBV4-3; clone size: -; J gene: TRBJ2-1; CDR3 protein: CASSQEGRGKYNEQFF; CDR3 DNA: TGCGCCAGCAGCCAAGAGGGGCGGGGGAAATACAATGAGCAGTTCTTC
D gene: -; V gene: TRBV27; clone size: -; J gene: TRBJ2-5; CDR3 protein: CASRPAGLRETQYF; CDR3 DNA: TGTGCCAGCAGACCCGCCGGGTTGCGGGAGACCCAGTACTTC
D gene: -; V gene: TRBV5-1; clone size: few; J gene: TRBJ1-3; CDR3 protein: CASSDEAGNTIYF; CDR3 DNA: TGCGCCAGCAGCGACGAGGCTGGAAACACCATATATTTT
D gene: -; V gene: TRBV11-2; clone size: -; J gene: TRBJ2-2; CDR3 protein: CASSLMRERTGELFF; CDR3 DNA: TGTGCCAGCAGCTTAATGAGGGAGCGCACCGGGGAGCTGTTTTTT
D gene: TRBD1; V gene: TRBV30; clone size: many; J gene: TRBJ2-6; CDR3 protein: CAWSSWDRGRSGANVLTF; CDR3 DNA: TGTGCCTGGAGCTCCTGGGACAGGGGGCGGTCTGGGGCCAACGTCCTGACTTTC
D gene: TRBD2; V gene: TRBV5-4; clone size: -; J gene: TRBJ2-5; CDR3 protein: CASSSRLAGQETQYF; CDR3 DNA: TGTGCCAGCAGCTCGAGACTAGCGGGGCAAGAGACCCAGTACTTC
D gene: TRBD2; V gene: TRBV18; clone size: -; J gene: TRBJ2-1; CDR3 protein: CASSPGLAGYNEQFF; CDR3 DNA: TGTGCCAGCTCCCCGGGACTAGCCGGCTACAATGAGCAGTTCTTC
D gene: -; V gene: TRBV6-5; clone size: few; J gene: TRBJ2-3; CDR3 protein: CASSPGTGSSTQYF; CDR3 DNA: TGTGCCAGCAGTCCCGGTACGGGGTCCTCTACGCAGTATTTT
D gene: TRBD1; V gene: TRBV6-6; clone size: few; J gene: TRBJ2-7; CDR3 protein: CASSYAGQGTYEQYF; CDR3 DNA: TGTGCCAGCAGTTACGCCGGACAGGGGACCTACGAGCAGTACTTC
D gene: -; V gene: TRBV4-3; clone size: many; J gene: TRBJ2-3; CDR3 protein: CASSQDFGLASSDTQYF; CDR3 DNA: TGCGCCAGCAGCCAAGATTTCGGGCTAGCGTCTTCAGATACGCAGTATTTT
D gene: TRBD1; V gene: TRBV19; clone size: -; J gene: TRBJ1-2; CDR3 protein: CASSIDSTGTGYTF; CDR3 DNA: TGTGCCAGTAGTATTGACTCGACAGGGACCGGCTACACCTTC
D gene: TRBD2; V gene: TRBV5-4; clone size: few; J gene: TRBJ2-3; CDR3 protein: CASSQPMAGGFADTQYF; CDR3 DNA: TGTGCCAGCAGCCAGCCTATGGCCGGGGGGTTCGCAGATACGCAGTATTTT
D gene: -; V gene: TRBV14; clone size: few; J gene: TRBJ2-7; CDR3 protein: CASSHTAGFEQYF; CDR3 DNA: TGTGCCAGCAGCCATACTGCAGGATTCGAGCAGTACTTC
D gene: TRBD2; V gene: TRBV18; clone size: few; J gene: TRBJ2-1; CDR3 protein: CASSPSVAGGTYNEQFF; CDR3 DNA: TGTGCCAGCTCACCGTCAGTAGCGGGGGGAACCTACAATGAGCAGTTCTTC
D gene: -; V gene: TRBV9; clone size: -; J gene: TRBJ2-1; CDR3 protein: CASNRGSSYNEQFF; CDR3 DNA: TGTGCCAGCAATAGGGGTAGCTCCTACAATGAGCAGTTCTTC
D gene: TRBD1; V gene: TRBV7-2; clone size: few; J gene: TRBJ1-5; CDR3 protein: CASSLVSGQGYQPQHF; CDR3 DNA: TGTGCCAGCAGCTTAGTCTCCGGACAGGGTTATCAGCCCCAGCATTTT
D gene: TRBD2; V gene: TRBV7-9; clone size: -; J gene: TRBJ2-7; CDR3 protein: CASSISGGTYEQYF; CDR3 DNA: TGTGCCAGCAGCATCAGCGGGGGGACTTACGAGCAGTACTTC
D gene: TRBD2; V gene: TRBV5-1; clone size: -; J gene: TRBJ2-1; CDR3 protein: CASSLDPLAGGYNEQFF; CDR3 DNA: TGCGCCAGCAGCTTGGACCCACTAGCGGGGGGTTACAATGAGCAGTTCTTC
D gene: TRBD2; V gene: TRBV2; clone size: -; J gene: TRBJ2-3; CDR3 protein: CASSDWSSGGGTQYF; CDR3 DNA: TGTGCCAGCAGTGATTGGAGTAGCGGGGGGGGTACGCAGTATTTT
D gene: -; V gene: TRBV19; clone size: few; J gene: TRBJ2-7; CDR3 protein: CASSIELVGEQYF; CDR3 DNA: TGTGCCAGTAGTATTGAACTAGTGGGCGAGCAGTACTTC
D gene: TRBD1; V gene: TRBV9; clone size: few; J gene: TRBJ1-2; CDR3 protein: CASGGQLYGYTF; CDR3 DNA: TGTGCCAGCGGGGGACAGCTCTATGGCTACACCTTC
D gene: -; V gene: TRBV6-5; clone size: few; J gene: TRBJ2-7; CDR3 protein: CASSYSNRGASYEQYF; CDR3 DNA: TGTGCCAGCAGTTACTCGAATCGGGGGGCGTCCTACGAGCAGTACTTC
D gene: -; V gene: TRBV5-1; clone size: -; J gene: TRBJ2-7; CDR3 protein: CASSLVNGGEQYF; CDR3 DNA: TGCGCCAGCAGCTTGGTGAATGGAGGGGAGCAGTACTTC
D gene: -; V gene: TRBV5-1; clone size: few; J gene: TRBJ2-7; CDR3 protein: CASSHPGSSYEQYF; CDR3 DNA: TGCGCCAGCAGCCACCCGGGGAGCTCCTACGAGCAGTACTTC
D gene: -; V gene: TRBV7-9; clone size: few; J gene: TRBJ1-6; CDR3 protein: CASRVTGGRTNSPLHF; CDR3 DNA: TGTGCCAGCAGGGTTACCGGAGGGCGAACAAATTCACCCCTCCACTTT
D gene: TRBD1; V gene: TRBV25-1; clone size: -; J gene: TRBJ2-7; CDR3 protein: CASRGQGAYEQYF; CDR3 DNA: TGTGCCAGCAGGGGACAGGGGGCTTACGAGCAGTACTTC
D gene: -; V gene: TRBV6-5; clone size: few; J gene: TRBJ2-7; CDR3 protein: CASSYSSPRSYEQYF; CDR3 DNA: TGTGCCAGCAGTTACTCGTCTCCCCGCTCCTACGAGCAGTACTTC
D gene: TRBD2; V gene: TRBV4-2; clone size: many; J gene: TRBJ2-2; CDR3 protein: CASRPGLAGGGTGELFF; CDR3 DNA: TGTGCCAGCAGACCGGGACTAGCGGGGGGTGGCACCGGGGAGCTGTTTTTT
D gene: -; V gene: TRBV5-1; clone size: -; J gene: TRBJ2-3; CDR3 protein: CASSFGGITDTQYF; CDR3 DNA: TGCGCCAGCAGCTTTGGCGGAATCACAGATACGCAGTATTTT
D gene: -; V gene: TRBV4-1; clone size: few; J gene: TRBJ2-3; CDR3 protein: CASSQGGGGPVNTDTQYF; CDR3 DNA: TGCGCCAGCAGCCAAGGGGGCGGGGGCCCAGTCAACACAGATACGCAGTATTTT
D gene: TRBD2; V gene: TRBV25-1; clone size: few; J gene: TRBJ2-5; CDR3 protein: CASSEFAGGRETQYF; CDR3 DNA: TGTGCCAGCAGTGAATTTGCGGGGGGGCGTGAGACCCAGTACTTC
D gene: TRBD1; V gene: TRBV19; clone size: few; J gene: TRBJ2-1; CDR3 protein: CASSSGQGTDEQFF; CDR3 DNA: TGTGCCAGTAGTTCCGGACAGGGTACCGATGAGCAGTTCTTC
D gene: -; V gene: TRBV7-2; clone size: few; J gene: TRBJ1-5; CDR3 protein: CASSLKGGSQPQHF; CDR3 DNA: TGTGCCAGCAGCTTAAAGGGTGGGAGTCAGCCCCAGCATTTT
D gene: TRBD1; V gene: TRBV10-3; clone size: few; J gene: TRBJ2-1; CDR3 protein: CATQTGVGINEQFF; CDR3 DNA: TGTGCCACACAAACAGGGGTCGGTATTAATGAGCAGTTCTTC
D gene: -; V gene: TRBV18; clone size: few; J gene: TRBJ2-7; CDR3 protein: CASSTSGFEQYF; CDR3 DNA: TGTGCCAGCTCAACCTCAGGGTTTGAGCAGTACTTC